Below are 4 T cell receptor beta chains sequenced from a single sample in a study of CD8 T cells in ankylosing spondylitis. The study, taken as a whole, reports: It appeared that ankylosing spondylitis blood was characterized by a TCR beta motif of under ten highly homologous variants.

Using its own MiXCR run on the 5' RACE reads, TCRdb lists one record per CDR3 protein. This table has hundreds of thousands of distinct CDR3 sequences, approximately 17% appearing once. No antigen has been identified for these receptors. The sample consisted of blood, either unsorted or a sorted T cell fraction (not recorded which). These receptors all stem from a male donor with ankylosing spondylitis.

This clonotype was counted between two and nine times. The chain uses TRBV11-1 and TRBJ2-3; TRBD2 aligns across 8 bases. The trim removed 3 bases at V and 2 bases at J, leaving 19 bases unmatched. This CDR3 is 20 amino acids long. Germline CDR1 and CDR2: SGHAT and FQDESV (reference sequence). CDR3 amino acids: CASSFGLSGTLTTATDTQYF. The DNA of the CDR3 is TGTGCCAGCAGCTTCGGTCTTAGCGGGACCTTAACCACGGCCACAGATACGCAGTATTTT.

This clonotype was detected only once. The rearrangement joins TRBV6-2 or TRBV6-3 to TRBJ2-1, with 7 bases matching TRBD2. This CDR3 contains 16 residues. V was pared by 6 bases and J by 2 bases, with 10 bases of the junction left unmatched. Germline V gene lookup returns CDR1 MNHEY and CDR2 SVGEGT. DNA of the CDR3: TGTGCCAGCAGCCTCGAGGTTGGACTAGCCTACAATGAGCAGTTCTTC. This sequence encodes CASSLEVGLAYNEQFF.

Ten or more counts support this clonotype. The chain combines TRBV12-3 or TRBV12-4 with TRBJ1-1, with D uncertain. The CDR3 is 12 residues long. Trimming took 4 bases from V and 4 from J, leaving 7 bases between them. As DNA, the CDR3 is TGTGCCAGCAGTTCCTGGGGCACTGAAGCTTTCTTT. Protein sequence: CASSSWGTEAFF.

The chain links TRBV20-1 to TRBJ2-5; D possibly corresponds to TRBD2 (6 bases). V shed 1 base and J shed 1 base, with 10 bases lying between them. The CDR3 has 14 residues. Germline V lookup: CDR1 DFQATT, CDR2 SNEGSKA (reference sequence). The CDR3 region has the DNA TGCAGTGCTAGAGGCGTGACTAGCCAAGAGACCCAGTACTTC. This sequence encodes CSARGVTSQETQYF.